Ten or more counts support the clone carrying this T cell receptor beta chain. Its antigen is not identified. These data belong to a study of T cells in Graves' hyperthyroidism and ophthalmopathy. Germline lookup yields CDR1 SGHRS and CDR2 YFSETQ. There are 14 residues in the CDR3. V was shortened by 0 bases and J by 4 bases, with 9 bases between the two germline ends. Study conclusions and caveats: Blood also held most thyroid clonotypes expanded beyond 0.001.

Diagnosis of hyperthyroidism was new in patients aged 18 to 65, and its duration was under 2 months. Clinical symptoms, serum thyroxine, TRAb, thyroid ultrasound and orbital computed tomography informed diagnoses. The PBMCs were sourced from fresh peripheral blood (about 10 ml). TCR beta CDR3 region amplification was performed from RNA transcripts. TCR CDR3 regions were first amplified by RT-PCR with HTBI primers. TCRdb redid the calling of the multiplex PCR reads with MiXCR, one entry per CDR3 protein. The sample carries about 420,000 distinct CDR3 sequences, approximately 14% recorded once. The sequencing input was blood. V usage is TRBV5-1 and J usage is TRBJ2-3, with D possibly matching TRBD2 (6 bases). The source of this sequence is a woman under 30 with Graves' hyperthyroidism. This CDR3 is CASSLGGTPDTQYF. The CDR3 nucleotides are TGCGCCAGCAGCTTGGGCGGGACGCCAGATACGCAGTATTTT.